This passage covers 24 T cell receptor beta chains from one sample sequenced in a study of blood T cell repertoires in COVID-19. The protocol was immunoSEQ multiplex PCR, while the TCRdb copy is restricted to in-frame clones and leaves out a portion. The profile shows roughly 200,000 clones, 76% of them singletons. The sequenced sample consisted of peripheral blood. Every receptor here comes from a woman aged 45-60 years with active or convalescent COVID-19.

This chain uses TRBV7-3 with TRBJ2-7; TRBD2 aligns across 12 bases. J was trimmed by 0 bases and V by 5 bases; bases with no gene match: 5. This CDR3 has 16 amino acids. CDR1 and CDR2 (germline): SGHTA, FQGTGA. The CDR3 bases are TGTGCCAGCAGCACTAAGACTAGCGGGAGCTCCTACGAGCAGTACTTC. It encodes CASSTKTSGSSYEQYF.

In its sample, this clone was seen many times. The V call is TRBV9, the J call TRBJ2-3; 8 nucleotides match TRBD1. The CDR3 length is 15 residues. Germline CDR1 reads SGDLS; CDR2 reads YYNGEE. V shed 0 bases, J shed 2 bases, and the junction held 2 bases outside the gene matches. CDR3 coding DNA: TGTGCCAGCAGCGTAGGGACAGGGCACACAGATACGCAGTATTTT. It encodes CASSVGTGHTDTQYF.

Here the CDR3 reads CASSQEQGADEAFF. The CDR3 DNA is TGCGCCAGCAGCCAAGAACAGGGGGCGGATGAAGCTTTCTTT. This chain connects TRBV4-1 to TRBJ1-1; 9 bases line up with TRBD1. J was trimmed by 7 bases and V by 0 bases; bases with no gene match: 3. There are 14 residues in the CDR3. Germline V gene sequence: CDR1 MGHRA, CDR2 YSYEKL.

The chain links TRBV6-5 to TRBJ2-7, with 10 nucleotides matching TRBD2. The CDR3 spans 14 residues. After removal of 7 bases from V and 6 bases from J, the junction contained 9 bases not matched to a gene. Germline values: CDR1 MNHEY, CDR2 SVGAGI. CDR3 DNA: TGTGCCAGCACCCTCCGGCTAGCGGGAGTCGAGCAGTACTTC. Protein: CASTLRLAGVEQYF.

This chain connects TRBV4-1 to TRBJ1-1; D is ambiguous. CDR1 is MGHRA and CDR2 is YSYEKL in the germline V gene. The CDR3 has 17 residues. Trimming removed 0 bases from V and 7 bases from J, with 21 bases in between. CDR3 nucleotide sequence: TGCGCCAGCAGCCAAGATGGGAGGTTATCAGGTTATGGTGAAGCTTTCTTT. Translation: CASSQDGRLSGYGEAFF.

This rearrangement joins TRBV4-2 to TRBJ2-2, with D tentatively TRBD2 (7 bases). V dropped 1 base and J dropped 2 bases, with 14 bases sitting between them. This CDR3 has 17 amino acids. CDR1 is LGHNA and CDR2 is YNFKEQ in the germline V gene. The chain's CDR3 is CASSQGGGGRNTGELFF. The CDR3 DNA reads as TGTGCCAGCAGCCAAGGGGGAGGGGGAAGAAACACCGGGGAGCTGTTTTTT.

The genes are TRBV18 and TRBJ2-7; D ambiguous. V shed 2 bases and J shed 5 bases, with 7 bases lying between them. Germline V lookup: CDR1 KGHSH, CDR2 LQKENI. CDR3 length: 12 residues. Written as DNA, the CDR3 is TGTGCCAGCTCACCAAATACGGACGAGCAGTACTTC. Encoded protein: CASSPNTDEQYF.

The DNA of the CDR3 is TGTGCCAGCAGTTGGACAGGCCTCAATCAGCCCCAGCATTTT. This encodes CASSWTGLNQPQHF. The chain couples TRBV28 to TRBJ1-5; TRBD1 aligns across 7 bases. The junction had 3 bases not matched to a gene; V was cut back by 4 bases and J by 3 bases. Germline V lookup: CDR1 MDHEN, CDR2 SYDVKM. The CDR3 sequence is 14 residues long.

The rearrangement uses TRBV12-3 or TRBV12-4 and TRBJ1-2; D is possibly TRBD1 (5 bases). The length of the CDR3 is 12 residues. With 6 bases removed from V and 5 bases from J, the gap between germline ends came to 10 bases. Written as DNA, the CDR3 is TGTGCCAGCAGAGGACGGGGGTATGGCTACACCTTC. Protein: CASRGRGYGYTF.

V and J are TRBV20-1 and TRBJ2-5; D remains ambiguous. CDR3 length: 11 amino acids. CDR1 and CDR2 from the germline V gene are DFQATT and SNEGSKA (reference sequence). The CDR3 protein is CRGAAQETQYF. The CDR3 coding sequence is TGCAGAGGAGCCGCCCAAGAGACCCAGTACTTC.

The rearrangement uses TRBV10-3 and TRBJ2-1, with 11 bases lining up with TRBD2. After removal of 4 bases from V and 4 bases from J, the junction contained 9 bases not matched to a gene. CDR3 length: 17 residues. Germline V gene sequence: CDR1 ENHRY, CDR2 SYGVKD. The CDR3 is CAISGPGLAASYNEQFF. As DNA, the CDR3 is TGTGCCATCAGTGGGCCGGGACTAGCGGCGTCTTACAATGAGCAGTTCTTC.

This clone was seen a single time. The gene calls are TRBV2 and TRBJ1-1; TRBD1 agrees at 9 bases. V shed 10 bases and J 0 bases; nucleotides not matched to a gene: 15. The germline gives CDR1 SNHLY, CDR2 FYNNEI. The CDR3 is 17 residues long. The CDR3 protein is CANPKARDRVLNTEAFF. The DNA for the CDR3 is TGTGCCAACCCGAAGGCCCGGGACAGGGTATTGAACACTGAAGCTTTCTTT. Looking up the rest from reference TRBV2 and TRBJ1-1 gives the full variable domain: EPEVTQTPSHQVTQMGQEVILRCVPISNHLYFYWYRQILGQKVEFLVSFYNNEISEKSEIFDDQFSVERPDGSNFTLKIRSTKLEDSAMYFCANPKARDRVLNTEAFFGQGTRLTVV.

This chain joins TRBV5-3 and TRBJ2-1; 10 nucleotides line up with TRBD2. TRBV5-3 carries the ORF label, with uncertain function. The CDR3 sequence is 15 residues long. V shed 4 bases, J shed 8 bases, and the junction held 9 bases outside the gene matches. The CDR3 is CARSTRTSGLDEQFF. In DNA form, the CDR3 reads TGTGCCAGAAGCACCCGGACTAGCGGATTGGATGAGCAGTTCTTC.

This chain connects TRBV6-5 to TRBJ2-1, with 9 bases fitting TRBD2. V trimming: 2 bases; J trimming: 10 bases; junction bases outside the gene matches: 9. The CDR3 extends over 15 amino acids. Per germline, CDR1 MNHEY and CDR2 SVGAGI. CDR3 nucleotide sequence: TGTGCCAGCAGTTACGGGACTAGCAGCTATGAGGAGCAGTTCTTC. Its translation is CASSYGTSSYEEQFF.

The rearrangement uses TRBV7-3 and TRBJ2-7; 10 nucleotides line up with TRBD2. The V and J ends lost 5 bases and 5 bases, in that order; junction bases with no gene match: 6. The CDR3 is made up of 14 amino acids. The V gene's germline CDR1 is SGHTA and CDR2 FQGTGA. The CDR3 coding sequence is TGTGCCAGCAGCCCGGGACTAGCGTGGCACGAGCAGTACTTC. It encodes CASSPGLAWHEQYF.

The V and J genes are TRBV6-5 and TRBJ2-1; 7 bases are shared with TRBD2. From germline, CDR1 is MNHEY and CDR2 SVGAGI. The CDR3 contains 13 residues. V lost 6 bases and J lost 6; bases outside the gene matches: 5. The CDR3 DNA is TGTGCCAGCAGGGCACTAGCGCGCAATGAGCAGTTCTTC. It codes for CASRALARNEQFF.

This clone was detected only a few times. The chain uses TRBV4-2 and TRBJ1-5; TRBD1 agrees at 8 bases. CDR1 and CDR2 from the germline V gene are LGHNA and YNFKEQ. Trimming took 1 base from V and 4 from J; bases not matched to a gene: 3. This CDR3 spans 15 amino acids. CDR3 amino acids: CASSQVQGENQPQHF. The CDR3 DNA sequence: TGTGCCAGCAGCCAAGTACAGGGGGAAAATCAGCCCCAGCATTTT.

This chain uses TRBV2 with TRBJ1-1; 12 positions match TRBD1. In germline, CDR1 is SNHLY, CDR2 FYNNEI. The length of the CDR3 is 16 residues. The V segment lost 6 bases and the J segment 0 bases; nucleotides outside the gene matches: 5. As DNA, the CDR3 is TGTGCCAGCAGCGCAGGGACAGGGGGCTTGAACACTGAAGCTTTCTTT. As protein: CASSAGTGGLNTEAFF. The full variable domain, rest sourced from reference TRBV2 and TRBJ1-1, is EPEVTQTPSHQVTQMGQEVILRCVPISNHLYFYWYRQILGQKVEFLVSFYNNEISEKSEIFDDQFSVERPDGSNFTLKIRSTKLEDSAMYFCASSAGTGGLNTEAFFGQGTRLTVV.

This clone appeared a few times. Written as DNA, the CDR3 is TGTGCCAGCCAACGGGAAGGATATCCGAACACTGAAGCTTTCTTT. Residues: CASQREGYPNTEAFF. This chain connects TRBV27 to TRBJ1-1; D unresolved. CDR3 length: 15 residues. Germline V gene sequence: CDR1 MNHEY, CDR2 SMNVEV (reference sequence). V lost 8 bases and J lost 1, with 17 bases in between.

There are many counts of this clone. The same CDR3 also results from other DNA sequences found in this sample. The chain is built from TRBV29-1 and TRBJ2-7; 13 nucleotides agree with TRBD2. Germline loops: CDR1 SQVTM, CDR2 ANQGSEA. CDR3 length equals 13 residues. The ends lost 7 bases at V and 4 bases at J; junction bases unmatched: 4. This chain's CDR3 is CSARTSGSYEQYF. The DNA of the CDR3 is TGCAGCGCTCGGACTAGCGGGAGTTACGAGCAGTACTTC.

The CDR3 here is CASSFGGDFSGNTIYF. The CDR3 DNA is TGTGCCAGCAGCTTTGGAGGGGACTTCTCTGGAAACACCATATATTTT. The rearrangement links TRBV11-1 to TRBJ1-3, with TRBD1 as a possible D gene (5 bases). The germline V gene encodes CDR1 SGHAT and CDR2 FQDESV (reference sequence). Trimming cost V 3 bases and J 0 bases, with 12 bases left between them. CDR3 size: 16 residues.

The CDR3 sequence: CASSEGQYGANVLTF. The CDR3 nucleotides are TGTGCCAGCAGTGAAGGGCAGTACGGGGCCAACGTCCTGACTTTC. The chain is built from TRBV25-1 and TRBJ2-6; D remains ambiguous. Trimming removed 2 bases at V and 4 bases at J, with 9 bases between. Germline V gene sequence: CDR1 MGHDK, CDR2 SYGVNS. CDR3 length equals 15 residues. Full variable domain (remainder filled in from reference TRBV25-1 and TRBJ2-6): EADIYQTPRYLVIGTGKKITLECSQTMGHDKMYWYQQDPGMELHLIHYSYGVNSTEKGDLSSESTVSRIRTEHFPLTLESARPSHTSQYLCASSEGQYGANVLTFGAGSRLTVL.

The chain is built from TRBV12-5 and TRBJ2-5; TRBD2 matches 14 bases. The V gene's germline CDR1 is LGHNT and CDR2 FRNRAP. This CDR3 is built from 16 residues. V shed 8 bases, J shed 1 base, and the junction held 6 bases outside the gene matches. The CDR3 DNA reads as TGTGCTAGTACCCGGACTAGCGGGGGGTCCCAAGAGACCCAGTACTTC. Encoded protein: CASTRTSGGSQETQYF.

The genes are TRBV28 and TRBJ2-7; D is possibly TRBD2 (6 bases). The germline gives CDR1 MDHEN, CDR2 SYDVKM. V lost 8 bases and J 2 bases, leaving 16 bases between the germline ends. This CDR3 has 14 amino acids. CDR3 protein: CASEGGQATYEQYF. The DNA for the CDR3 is TGTGCCAGCGAAGGAGGGCAGGCCACCTACGAGCAGTACTTC.